The TCR beta chain described here comes from a study of technical replicates of blood from a few donors. Repertoires were generated with immunoSEQ multiplex PCR, while TCRdb's copy carries only in-frame clones and drops some. The sample carries 65,000 to 80,000 clones, 95% to 97% recorded once. CDR3 length: 13 amino acids. The germline CDR1 and CDR2 sequences are MNHNY and SVGAGI (reference sequence). The J segment lost 4 bases and the V segment lost 7 bases, leaving 7 bases of the junction unmatched. This receptor was taken from a human donor in good health. The specimen was T cells isolated from PBMCs. J is TRBJ2-7 and V is TRBV6-6, with 7 bases fitting TRBD2. The CDR3 DNA is TGTGCCAGCAAAGGGAGGGAGGGGTACGAGCAGTACTTC. This encodes CASKGREGYEQYF.